These T cell receptor beta chains were read from a single sample in a study of blood T cell repertoires in COVID-19. Method: immunoSEQ multiplex PCR; TCRdb's copy keeps in-frame clones and lacks some. In the table there are tens of thousands of clones, more than 70% of which are singletons. Specimen: peripheral blood. All receptors come from a man in his fifties or sixties with active COVID-19. Both conserved end residues are part of each CDR3. D genes are given only for firm matches. Clone size is stated in some rows and not others, as once, few, many or a class when expanded.

NA,TRBV5-1,TRBD1,TRBJ1-1,TGCGCCAGCAGCCGCACCCCCGGGACAGGGGTAACTGAAGCTTTCTTT,CASSRTPGTGVTEAFF
NA,TRBV4-1,NA,TRBJ2-7,TGCGCCAGCAGCCAAGCGAGGGATGGGTCCTACGAGCAGTACTTC,CASSQARDGSYEQYF
once,TRBV7-3,TRBD2,TRBJ2-3,TGTGCCAGCAGCTCTGGGGACTACCCCACAGATACGCAGTATTTT,CASSSGDYPTDTQYF
NA,TRBV29-1,TRBD1,TRBJ2-2,TGCAGCGTGGGACAGGGTAACACCGGGGAGCTGTTTTTT,CSVGQGNTGELFF
NA,TRBV7-9,TRBD1,TRBJ2-7,TGTGCCAGCAGCGGACAGGGACCCGAGCAGTACTTC,CASSGQGPEQYF
few,TRBV29-1,TRBD1,TRBJ1-5,TGCAGCGCCGGAATTACAGGGGACCAGCCCCAGCATTTT,CSAGITGDQPQHF
few,TRBV2,TRBD2,TRBJ2-7,TGTGCCAGCAGTGATAGTTGGACTAGCGGTAGTGTTTGGTACTTC,CASSDSWTSGSVWYF
NA,TRBV5-4,NA,TRBJ1-2,TGTGCCAGCAGCTCCCCCGACGGGTACTATGGCTACACCTTC,CASSSPDGYYGYTF
NA,TRBV5-1,TRBD2,TRBJ2-1,TGCGCCAGCAGCCAACTAGCGGGGGGCACCTACAATGAGCAGTTCTTC,CASSQLAGGTYNEQFF
NA,TRBV12-3/TRBV12-4,NA,TRBJ1-3,TGTGCCAGCACCCTTGGGGGGGGAAACACCATATATTTT,CASTLGGGNTIYF
NA,TRBV29-1,TRBD2,TRBJ2-7,TGCAGCGTTAATCTGGGGCGACTAGCGGGTTACGAGCAGTACTTC,CSVNLGRLAGYEQYF
NA,TRBV12-5,TRBD2,TRBJ2-5,TGTGCTAGTGGTTTGGGCTCCCGGGGGGAAGAGACCCAGTACTTC,CASGLGSRGEETQYF
NA,TRBV7-2,TRBD1,TRBJ1-1,TGTGCCAGCAGCGAGACCGGGACAGCGTCCGACACTGAAGCTTTCTTT,CASSETGTASDTEAFF
NA,TRBV6-5,NA,TRBJ2-3,TGTGCCACCCGGACGGAGGCCACAGATACGCAGTATTTT,CATRTEATDTQYF
NA,TRBV19,NA,TRBJ1-5,TGTGCCAGTAGTATTATGGAGGGCAATCAGCCCCAGCATTTT,CASSIMEGNQPQHF
NA,TRBV28,TRBD2,TRBJ2-2,TGTGCCAGCAGTCCGTTTTTCCGCTCGGGACTAGCGGGAGTTGGGCACACCGGGGAGCTGTTTTTT,CASSPFFRSGLAGVGHTGELFF
once,TRBV5-8,TRBD1,TRBJ1-5,TGTGCCAGCAGCCTAGGACAGGGGGCAAATCAGCCCCAGCATTTT,CASSLGQGANQPQHF
NA,TRBV3-1/TRBV3-2,TRBD2,TRBJ2-7,TGTGCCAGCAGCCCCTCGACTAGCGGGAGTATGGACGAGCAGTACTTC,CASSPSTSGSMDEQYF
NA,TRBV11-2,TRBD1,TRBJ1-1,TGTGCCAGCAGCTATCAGACAGGGTTGGGCAGCACTGAAGCTTTCTTT,CASSYQTGLGSTEAFF
once,TRBV12-3/TRBV12-4,NA,TRBJ2-7,TGTGCCAGCAGTTCTGACAACTACGAGCAGTACTTC,CASSSDNYEQYF
many,TRBV6-6,NA,TRBJ1-5,TGTGCCAGCAGTTACTCGAGTTACGCTGGCAATCAGCCCCAGCATTTT,CASSYSSYAGNQPQHF
NA,TRBV15,NA,TRBJ2-4,TGTGCCACCAGCAGAGATCGGGAGTCCCAAAACATTCAGTACTTC,CATSRDRESQNIQYF
NA,TRBV25-1,TRBD1,TRBJ2-3,TGTGCCAGCACCTCTACAGGGGGCACCACAGATACGCAGTATTTT,CASTSTGGTTDTQYF
NA,TRBV27,NA,TRBJ2-3,TGTGCCAGCAGTGGTGGAGGTAGCACAGATACGCAGTATTTT,CASSGGGSTDTQYF